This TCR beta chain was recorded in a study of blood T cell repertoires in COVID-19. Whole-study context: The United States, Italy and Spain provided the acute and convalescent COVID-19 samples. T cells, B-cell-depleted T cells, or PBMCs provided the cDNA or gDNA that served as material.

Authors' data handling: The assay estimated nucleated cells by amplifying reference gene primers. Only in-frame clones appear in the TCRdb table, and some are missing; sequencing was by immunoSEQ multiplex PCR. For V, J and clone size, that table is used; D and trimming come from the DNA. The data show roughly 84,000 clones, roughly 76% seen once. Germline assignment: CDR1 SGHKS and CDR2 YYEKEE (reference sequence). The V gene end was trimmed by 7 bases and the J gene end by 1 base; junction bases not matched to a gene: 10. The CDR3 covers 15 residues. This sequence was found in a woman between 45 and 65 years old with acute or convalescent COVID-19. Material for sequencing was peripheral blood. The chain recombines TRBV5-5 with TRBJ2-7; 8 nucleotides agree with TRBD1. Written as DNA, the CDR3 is TGTGCCAGCGCTGACAGGACAGGGATTTCCTACGAGCAGTACTTC. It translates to CASADRTGISYEQYF. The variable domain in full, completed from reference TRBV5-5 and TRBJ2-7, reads DAGVTQSPTHLIKTRGQQVTLRCSPISGHKSVSWYQQVLGQGPQFIFQYYEKEERGRGNFPDRFSARQFPNYSSELNVNALLLGDSALYLCASADRTGISYEQYFGPGTRLTVT.